This TCR beta chain was recorded in a study of shared clonotypes between healthy human individuals. CDR1 and CDR2 (germline): MNHNS, SASEGT. The junction had 10 bases not matched to a gene; V was cut back by 10 bases and J by 5 bases. The CDR3 runs to 13 residues. Sequencing was performed with immunoSEQ multiplex PCR; in TCRdb, only in-frame clones are kept and a portion is missing. Of roughly 2.2 million clones in the sample, roughly 92% were seen once. V usage is TRBV6-1 and J usage is TRBJ2-7, with TRBD1 matching over 8 bases. The source is a man between 18 and 35 years old in good health. Some clones in this sample may be carry-over from other donors' samples. Sequenced: naive CD4+ T cells from PBMCs. Described subset: CD45RA+ positively selected. CDR3 loop: CATGQGRGDEQYF. In nucleotides, the CDR3 is TGTGCCACAGGACAGGGAAGAGGGGACGAGCAGTACTTC.